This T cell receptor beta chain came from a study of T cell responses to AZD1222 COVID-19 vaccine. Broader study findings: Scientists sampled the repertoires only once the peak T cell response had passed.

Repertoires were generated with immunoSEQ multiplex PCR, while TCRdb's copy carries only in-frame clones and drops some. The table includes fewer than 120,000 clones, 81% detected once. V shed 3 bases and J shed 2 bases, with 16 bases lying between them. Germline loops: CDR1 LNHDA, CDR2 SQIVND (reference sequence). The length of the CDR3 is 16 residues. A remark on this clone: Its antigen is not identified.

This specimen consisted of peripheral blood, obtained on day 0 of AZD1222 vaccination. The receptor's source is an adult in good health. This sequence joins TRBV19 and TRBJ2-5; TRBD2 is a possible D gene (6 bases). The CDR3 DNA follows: TGTGCCAGTAGTATCCAAGCGGCGGGACCGCAAGAGACCCAGTACTTC. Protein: CASSIQAAGPQETQYF.